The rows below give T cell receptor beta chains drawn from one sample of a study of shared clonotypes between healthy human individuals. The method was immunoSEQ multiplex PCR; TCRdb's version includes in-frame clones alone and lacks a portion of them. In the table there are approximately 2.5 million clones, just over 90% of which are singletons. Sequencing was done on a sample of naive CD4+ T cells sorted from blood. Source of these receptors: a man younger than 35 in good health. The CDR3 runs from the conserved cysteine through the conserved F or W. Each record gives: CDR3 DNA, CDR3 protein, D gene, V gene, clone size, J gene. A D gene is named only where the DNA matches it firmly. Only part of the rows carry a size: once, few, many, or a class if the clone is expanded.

CDR3nt: TGTGCCTGGAGTGAGGGGGTATCCTACAATGAGCAGTTCTTC
CDR3aa: CAWSEGVSYNEQFF
d_gene: .
v_gene: TRBV30
abundance: .
j_gene: TRBJ2-1

CDR3nt: TGTGCCAGCAGTAGAGAAAATACGCAGTATTTT
CDR3aa: CASSRENTQYF
d_gene: .
v_gene: TRBV6-5
abundance: .
j_gene: TRBJ2-3

CDR3nt: TGTGCCAGCTCACCACCTGGACAGCCCCTCCACTTT
CDR3aa: CASSPPGQPLHF
d_gene: .
v_gene: TRBV18
abundance: few
j_gene: TRBJ1-6

CDR3nt: TGCGCCAGCAGCCGGGGCGGGGTAGACCCCCATGAGCAGTTCTTC
CDR3aa: CASSRGGVDPHEQFF
d_gene: .
v_gene: TRBV5-1
abundance: .
j_gene: TRBJ2-1

CDR3nt: TGTGCCAGCAGCCAAGAGGGGGTGAACACTGAAGCTTTCTTT
CDR3aa: CASSQEGVNTEAFF
d_gene: .
v_gene: TRBV4-2
abundance: .
j_gene: TRBJ1-1

CDR3nt: TGTGCCAGCAGTTCCTTGTACTCCGCAGCCGAGCAGTACTTC
CDR3aa: CASSSLYSAAEQYF
d_gene: .
v_gene: TRBV27
abundance: .
j_gene: TRBJ2-7

CDR3nt: TGTGCCAGCAGCCAAGAACCCCCGGGCAGGAACAATTCACCCCTCCACTTT
CDR3aa: CASSQEPPGRNNSPLHF
d_gene: .
v_gene: TRBV4-2
abundance: .
j_gene: TRBJ1-6

CDR3nt: TGTGCCAGCAGCTTACTAATGGGACAGGGGGCCGAGCAGTACTTC
CDR3aa: CASSLLMGQGAEQYF
d_gene: TRBD1
v_gene: TRBV7-9
abundance: .
j_gene: TRBJ2-7

CDR3nt: TGTGCCAGCTCACCACCGCCGGGGCGGGAGACCCAGTACTTC
CDR3aa: CASSPPPGRETQYF
d_gene: .
v_gene: TRBV18
abundance: .
j_gene: TRBJ2-5

CDR3nt: TGTGCCAGCAGCTTGGACAGGGTCAGCACAGATACGCAGTATTTT
CDR3aa: CASSLDRVSTDTQYF
d_gene: TRBD1
v_gene: TRBV9
abundance: .
j_gene: TRBJ2-3

CDR3nt: TGTGCCTGGAAGGGGTACGAAAAACTGTTTTTT
CDR3aa: CAWKGYEKLFF
d_gene: .
v_gene: TRBV30
abundance: .
j_gene: TRBJ1-4

CDR3nt: TGTGCCACCAGCACAACCCCGGGGGGGAGCTCCTATAATTCACCCCTCCACTTT
CDR3aa: CATSTTPGGSSYNSPLHF
d_gene: .
v_gene: TRBV15
abundance: .
j_gene: TRBJ1-6

CDR3nt: TGTGCCAGCAGCTTAAAAGCGACAGGGAACACCGGGGAGCTGTTTTTT
CDR3aa: CASSLKATGNTGELFF
d_gene: .
v_gene: TRBV7-9
abundance: .
j_gene: TRBJ2-2

CDR3nt: TGTGCCAGCAGCCGTGGGGGTTTTAACTATGGCTACACCTTC
CDR3aa: CASSRGGFNYGYTF
d_gene: .
v_gene: TRBV5-4
abundance: .
j_gene: TRBJ1-2

CDR3nt: TGCGCCAGCAGCGAAAGACAGGGTTTGAAGCGCACCGGGGAGCTGTTTTTT
CDR3aa: CASSERQGLKRTGELFF
d_gene: TRBD1
v_gene: TRBV5-1
abundance: .
j_gene: TRBJ2-2

CDR3nt: TGTGCCAGCAGTTACGGCTCAGGGGACCTCTATGGCTACACCTTC
CDR3aa: CASSYGSGDLYGYTF
d_gene: .
v_gene: TRBV6-5
abundance: .
j_gene: TRBJ1-2

CDR3nt: TGTGCCAGTAACAGGGGGCGCGGCACAGATACGCAGTATTTT
CDR3aa: CASNRGRGTDTQYF
d_gene: TRBD1
v_gene: TRBV6-5
abundance: .
j_gene: TRBJ2-3

CDR3nt: TGTGCCAGCACAGAGAGGGGAACTTTCTTT
CDR3aa: CASTERGTFF
d_gene: .
v_gene: TRBV6-1
abundance: .
j_gene: TRBJ1-1

CDR3nt: TGTGCCAGCAGCCCGGGACCCCGGCAGCCCCAGCATTTT
CDR3aa: CASSPGPRQPQHF
d_gene: .
v_gene: TRBV11-2
abundance: .
j_gene: TRBJ1-5

CDR3nt: TGTGCCAGCAGCGGCGGGACAGGGGGAGGAGGCTACACCTTC
CDR3aa: CASSGGTGGGGYTF
d_gene: TRBD1
v_gene: TRBV2
abundance: .
j_gene: TRBJ1-2

CDR3nt: TGTGCCAGCAGCTTGGGGGGAGCGGCAACCTACGAGCAGTACTTC
CDR3aa: CASSLGGAATYEQYF
d_gene: .
v_gene: TRBV11-2
abundance: .
j_gene: TRBJ2-7

CDR3nt: TGTGCCAGCAGCTTATACCAGGGTAATCAAGAGACCCAGTACTTC
CDR3aa: CASSLYQGNQETQYF
d_gene: .
v_gene: TRBV5-4
abundance: .
j_gene: TRBJ2-5

CDR3nt: TGTGCTAGCAGCTTAGAAAATGGCAGCAATCAGCCCCAGCATTTT
CDR3aa: CASSLENGSNQPQHF
d_gene: .
v_gene: TRBV7-7
abundance: .
j_gene: TRBJ1-5

CDR3nt: TGTGCCAGCAGTGCAACGGGACAGGAGACCTACGAGCAGTACTTC
CDR3aa: CASSATGQETYEQYF
d_gene: TRBD1
v_gene: TRBV6-1
abundance: .
j_gene: TRBJ2-7

CDR3nt: TGTGCCAGTAGTAACTCCGGGACTAGCGGTAGCACAGATACGCAGTATTTT
CDR3aa: CASSNSGTSGSTDTQYF
d_gene: TRBD2
v_gene: TRBV19
abundance: .
j_gene: TRBJ2-3

CDR3nt: TGTGCCAGTAATCCGGGACAGCCCTGGGACGAGCAGTACTTC
CDR3aa: CASNPGQPWDEQYF
d_gene: TRBD1
v_gene: TRBV19
abundance: .
j_gene: TRBJ2-7

CDR3nt: TGTGCCAGCAGCGTAGTGGACAGTAATAATTCACCCCTCCACTTT
CDR3aa: CASSVVDSNNSPLHF
d_gene: .
v_gene: TRBV9
abundance: .
j_gene: TRBJ1-6

CDR3nt: TGTGCCAGCAGTGGGGGACAGGGGGGAGAAAAACTGTTTTTT
CDR3aa: CASSGGQGGEKLFF
d_gene: TRBD1
v_gene: TRBV2
abundance: .
j_gene: TRBJ1-4

CDR3nt: TGTGCCAGCAGGGGGGACAGGGTCTCGACTGAAGCTTTCTTT
CDR3aa: CASRGDRVSTEAFF
d_gene: TRBD1
v_gene: TRBV6-1
abundance: .
j_gene: TRBJ1-1

CDR3nt: TGTGCCAGCAGCACCGGGACTCAGTCCTACGAGCAGTACTTC
CDR3aa: CASSTGTQSYEQYF
d_gene: .
v_gene: TRBV7-9
abundance: .
j_gene: TRBJ2-7

CDR3nt: TGTGCCAGTCTCAGGGGAGAGAACACCGGGGAGCTGTTTTTT
CDR3aa: CASLRGENTGELFF
d_gene: .
v_gene: TRBV25-1
abundance: .
j_gene: TRBJ2-2

CDR3nt: TGCGCCAGCAGCCCCGGGCCAGGGAACACTGAAGCTTTCTTT
CDR3aa: CASSPGPGNTEAFF
d_gene: .
v_gene: TRBV5-1
abundance: .
j_gene: TRBJ1-1

CDR3nt: TGTGCCAGCTCATTAAGGACAGGGACGAACACTGAAGCTTTCTTT
CDR3aa: CASSLRTGTNTEAFF
d_gene: TRBD1
v_gene: TRBV18
abundance: .
j_gene: TRBJ1-1

CDR3nt: TGTGCCAGCAGGGGGACAGGGTCTGGAAACACCATATATTTT
CDR3aa: CASRGTGSGNTIYF
d_gene: TRBD1
v_gene: TRBV2
abundance: once
j_gene: TRBJ1-3

CDR3nt: TGTGCCAGCAGTTTAAGCCGGGACAACTCGGGGCAGCCCCAGCATTTT
CDR3aa: CASSLSRDNSGQPQHF
d_gene: .
v_gene: TRBV6-5
abundance: .
j_gene: TRBJ1-5

CDR3nt: TGCGCCAGCAGCGAGGACATACCTAACTATGGCTACACCTTC
CDR3aa: CASSEDIPNYGYTF
d_gene: .
v_gene: TRBV5-1
abundance: .
j_gene: TRBJ1-2

CDR3nt: TGTGCCAGCAGCTTGGCCGATAATTCACCCCTCCACTTT
CDR3aa: CASSLADNSPLHF
d_gene: .
v_gene: TRBV5-6
abundance: .
j_gene: TRBJ1-6

CDR3nt: TGTGCCAGCAGAGACATCAGGGGGTTAGCTAACTATGGCTACACCTTC
CDR3aa: CASRDIRGLANYGYTF
d_gene: TRBD1
v_gene: TRBV28
abundance: .
j_gene: TRBJ1-2